Each of the 11 T cell receptor beta chains below was sequenced from the same sample in a study of T cells after posttransplantation cyclophosphamide. Sequencing was performed with immunoSEQ multiplex PCR; in TCRdb, only in-frame clones are kept and a portion is missing. The table lists around 47,000 clones, approximately 94% of them singletons. Sample: PBMCs. These receptors were taken from a woman in her twenties or thirties in good health and a related stem cell transplant donor.

The V call is TRBV30, the J call TRBJ1-2, with D perhaps TRBD1 (5 bases). The CDR3 loop spans 13 amino acids. CDR1 and CDR2 (germline): GTSNPN, SVGIG (reference sequence). Trimming stripped 2 bases from V and 4 bases from J, with 11 bases between. Here the CDR3 reads CAWSPGYSYGYTF. The CDR3 DNA follows: TGTGCCTGGAGTCCAGGGTACAGCTATGGCTACACCTTC.

There are a few counts of this clone. The rearrangement links TRBV7-2 to TRBJ2-5; TRBD2 aligns across 10 bases. Germline loops: CDR1 SGHTA, CDR2 FQGNSA. The V segment lost 0 bases and the J segment 9 bases; nucleotides outside the gene matches: 10. The CDR3 spans 16 residues. This CDR3 is CASSLAVSGGSGAQYF. The CDR3 DNA reads TGTGCCAGCAGCTTAGCGGTTAGCGGGGGGTCGGGGGCCCAGTACTTC. Supplemented by reference TRBV7-2 and TRBJ2-5, the full variable domain reads GAGVSQSPSNKVTEKGKDVELRCDPISGHTALYWYRQSLGQGLEFLIYFQGNSAPDKSGLPSDRFSAERTGGSVSTLTIQRTQQEDSAVYLCASSLAVSGGSGAQYFGPGTRLLVL.

The chain's CDR3 is CASSPEEQSRNTIYF. CDR3 nucleotide sequence: TGTGCCAGCTCACCAGAGGAGCAGTCCCGAAACACCATATATTTT. The rearrangement joins TRBV18 to TRBJ1-3; D gene unclear. Per the germline V gene, CDR1 is KGHSH and CDR2 is LQKENI. The V end was cut by 2 bases, the J end by 5 bases, with 13 bases between. The CDR3 is 15 amino acids.

For the CDR3, the DNA is TGTGCCAGCAGCCGAAGGACAGGGCGGGAGACCCAGTACTTC. This sequence encodes CASSRRTGRETQYF. The chain has TRBV9 and TRBJ2-5, with 8 nucleotides matching TRBD1. CDR3 length: 14 residues. Trimming cost V 4 bases and J 5 bases; bases outside gene matches: 7. In germline, CDR1 is SGDLS, CDR2 YYNGEE.

The gene calls are TRBV6-5 and TRBJ1-1; no firm D call. Trimming pared 2 bases from V and 4 bases from J, leaving 11 bases between. The CDR3 sequence is 14 residues long. The germline CDR1 and CDR2 sequences are MNHEY and SVGAGI. CDR3 residues: CASSYDVGVTEAFF. The CDR3 DNA reads TGTGCCAGCAGTTACGATGTCGGGGTCACTGAAGCTTTCTTT.

The J gene is TRBJ1-3, the V gene TRBV6-5; TRBD1 matches at 10 bases. Losses at the gene ends were 8 bases for V and 4 bases for J; bases not matched to a gene: 8. CDR3 length: 15 residues. The germline CDR1 and CDR2 sequences are MNHEY and SVGAGI. CDR3: CASGQGQGSGNTIYF. CDR3 DNA: TGTGCCAGCGGACAGGGACAGGGGTCGGGAAACACCATATATTTT.

In DNA form, the CDR3 reads TGTGCCAGCAGGCGACAGGGGCTGGGTCAGCCCCAGCATTTT. As protein: CASRRQGLGQPQHF. V and J are TRBV28 and TRBJ1-5; 8 bases are shared with TRBD1. Germline trimming cut 6 bases from V and 6 bases from J; bases unmatched to any gene: 7. Per germline, CDR1 MDHEN and CDR2 SYDVKM. The CDR3 spans 14 residues. Based on the CDR3 plus reference TRBV28 and TRBJ1-5, the full variable domain is DVKVTQSSRYLVKRTGEKVFLECVQDMDHENMFWYRQDPGLGLRLIYFSYDVKMKEKGDIPEGYSVSREKKERFSLILESASTNQTSMYLCASRRQGLGQPQHFGDGTRLSIL.

This chain's CDR3 is CSVTTQSGQPQHF. Here the CDR3 DNA reads TGCAGCGTTACGACACAATCGGGGCAGCCCCAGCATTTT. The rearrangement joins TRBV29-1 to TRBJ1-5; D is unclear. Trimming stripped 5 bases from V and 7 bases from J, with 15 bases between. The CDR3 covers 13 residues. CDR1 and CDR2 (germline): SQVTM, ANQGSEA.

This chain joins TRBV5-4 and TRBJ1-2, with D maybe TRBD1 (6 bases). This CDR3 contains 16 residues. Per the germline V gene, CDR1 is SGHNT and CDR2 is YYREEE (reference sequence). V was pared by 0 bases and J by 6 bases, with 18 bases between. The CDR3 nucleotides read TGTGCCAGCAGCTTGGAGGGATGGGGGCTGGGGGATGGCTACACCTTC. This sequence encodes CASSLEGWGLGDGYTF.

The chain combines TRBV29-1 with TRBJ1-2, with 7 bases identical to TRBD1. Trimming at V came to 4 bases and at J to 3 bases, leaving 5 bases not matched to a gene. CDR3 length equals 13 residues. CDR1 is SQVTM, CDR2 ANQGSEA, per germline. The CDR3 DNA reads as TGCAGCGTTGCGACAGGGCAACACTATGGCTACACCTTC. This gives the protein CSVATGQHYGYTF. The full variable domain, in which reference TRBV29-1 and TRBJ1-2 provide the parts outside the CDR3, is SAVISQKPSRDICQRGTSLTIQCQVDSQVTMMFWYRQQPGQSLTLIATANQGSEATYESGFVIDKFPISRPNLTFSTLTVSNMSPEDSSIYLCSVATGQHYGYTFGSGTRLTVV.

V gene TRBV30 combines with J gene TRBJ2-1, with 7 bases identical to TRBD2. CDR3 length equals 14 residues. Trimming removed 0 bases from V and 4 bases from J; junction bases left unmatched: 3. Germline V CDR1 and CDR2: GTSNPN, SVGIG (reference sequence). In nucleotides, the CDR3 is TGTGCCTGGAGTGTGGGGGGGTTGTACAATGAGCAGTTCTTC. Its protein is CAWSVGGLYNEQFF. Looking up the rest from reference TRBV30 and TRBJ2-1 gives the full variable domain: SQTIHQWPATLVQPVGSPLSLECTVEGTSNPNLYWYRQAAGRGLQLLFYSVGIGQISSEVPQNLSASRPQDRQFILSSKKLLLSDSGFYLCAWSVGGLYNEQFFGPGTRLTVL.